Listed here are 32 T cell receptor beta chains from one sample, sequenced in a study of OX40 agonist ivuxolimab in advanced cancers. Sequenced by immunoSEQ multiplex PCR; TCRdb stores in-frame clones only, minus some. This sample has approximately 44,000 clones, with about 89% found just once. This specimen was CD4+ or CD8+ T cells sorted from blood, taken in a trial of the OX40 agonist ivuxolimab. These receptors all come from an adult with an advanced solid tumor such as melanoma, head and neck, liver or kidney cancer.

The CDR3 here is CASSVDGLASGEQFF. CDR3 bases: TGTGCCAGCAGCGTAGATGGACTAGCTAGTGGTGAGCAGTTCTTC. The V call is TRBV9, the J call TRBJ2-1; 8 nucleotides align to TRBD2. Germline CDR1 and CDR2: SGDLS and YYNGEE. The CDR3 extends over 15 amino acids. V trimming: 0 bases; J trimming: 9 bases; junction bases outside the gene matches: 8.

This chain joins TRBV5-6 and TRBJ2-7, with 9 bases aligning to TRBD1. The CDR3 is 15 amino acids. Trimming cost V 3 bases and J 4 bases; bases outside gene matches: 8. Germline V lookup: CDR1 SGHDT, CDR2 YYEEEE. The CDR3 protein is CASSSTGGNFYEQYF. CDR3 coding DNA: TGTGCCAGCAGCTCCACAGGGGGCAACTTTTACGAGCAGTACTTC.

This clone has only a few counts. The chain uses TRBV6-4 and TRBJ2-3; 10 bases map to TRBD2. Per the germline V gene, CDR1 is MRHNA and CDR2 is SNTAGT. The CDR3 loop spans 15 amino acids. The ends lost 3 bases at V and 7 bases at J; junction bases unmatched: 7. The CDR3: CASSEEASGRHTQYF. The CDR3, as DNA: TGTGCCAGCAGTGAGGAGGCTAGCGGGAGACATACGCAGTATTTT.

The J gene is TRBJ2-1, the V gene TRBV2, with TRBD2 identical over 8 bases. CDR3 length: 13 amino acids. Germline V gene sequence: CDR1 SNHLY, CDR2 FYNNEI. Unmatched junction bases numbered 6, after V lost 4 bases and J lost 10 bases. The CDR3 loop reads CASSAETSDEQFF. The CDR3 coding sequence is TGTGCCAGCAGTGCGGAGACTAGCGACGAGCAGTTCTTC.

This clone occurred a few times. The genes are TRBV6-1 and TRBJ1-1, with D perhaps TRBD1 (5 bases). This CDR3 comprises 16 residues. The germline V gene has CDR1 MNHNS and CDR2 SASEGT. V was clipped by 3 bases and J by 0 bases, with 14 bases between them. In DNA, the CDR3 is TGTGCCAGCAGTGAGTATCGGACGGACATGAACACTGAAGCTTTCTTT. It translates to CASSEYRTDMNTEAFF.

This chain joins TRBV7-3 and TRBJ2-2; D perhaps matches TRBD1 (7 bases). CDR1 SGHTA and CDR2 FQGTGA come from the germline V gene. Between the trimmed V and J ends, which lost 3 bases and 5 bases, there was a span of 22 bases. The CDR3 contains 18 residues. DNA for the CDR3: TGTGCCAGCAGCTTTCTGACAGGGCCGGCGGGACCTACCGGGGAGCTGTTTTTT. It codes for CASSFLTGPAGPTGELFF.

The chain joins TRBV27 to TRBJ2-5; the match to TRBD1 covers 9 bases. Germline CDR1 MNHEY, CDR2 SMNVEV (reference sequence). V was pared by 6 bases and J by 3 bases, with 5 bases of the junction left unmatched. The CDR3 contains 14 residues. DNA for the CDR3: TGTGCCAGCAGCTGGGACAGGGATGAAGAGACCCAGTACTTC. Translation: CASSWDRDEETQYF.

The genes are TRBV9 and TRBJ1-1; D remains ambiguous. The CDR3 totals 15 residues. Germline CDR1 SGDLS, CDR2 YYNGEE. Trimming left V 0 bases short and J 2 bases short, with 11 bases between. The CDR3 coding sequence is TGTGCCAGCAGCGTAGATCTGGGGAGAAACACTGAAGCTTTCTTT. Its translation: CASSVDLGRNTEAFF.

The rearrangement joins TRBV28 to TRBJ2-5, with 7 bases that match TRBD2. The germline V gene encodes CDR1 MDHEN and CDR2 SYDVKM. This CDR3 is 15 amino acids long. V lost 1 base and J lost 5; bases outside the gene matches: 7. The CDR3 loop reads CASSLSSGVEETQYF. The CDR3 DNA is TGTGCCAGCAGTTTATCTAGCGGAGTCGAGGAGACCCAGTACTTC.

This clone is a singleton in its sample. This chain uses TRBV5-4 with TRBJ2-1; 14 nucleotides match TRBD2. This CDR3 contains 16 residues. The V gene's germline CDR1 is SGHNT and CDR2 YYREEE (reference sequence). The J segment lost 2 bases and the V segment lost 5 bases, leaving 3 bases of the junction unmatched. CDR3 in amino acids: CASRRLAGGPYNEQFF. The CDR3 DNA reads TGTGCCAGCAGACGACTAGCGGGAGGGCCCTACAATGAGCAGTTCTTC.

This chain uses TRBV28 with TRBJ2-5; 8 bases fit TRBD1. V was pared by 4 bases and J by 5 bases, with 9 bases of the junction left unmatched. The germline gives CDR1 MDHEN, CDR2 SYDVKM. The CDR3 runs 15 residues. CDR3 amino acids: CASSSATGDAETQYF. The CDR3 coding sequence is TGTGCCAGCAGTTCTGCGACAGGGGACGCGGAGACCCAGTACTTC.

The chain recombines TRBV7-3 with TRBJ1-1; 7 bases align to TRBD1. The trim removed 3 bases at V and 8 bases at J, leaving 9 bases unmatched. CDR1 and CDR2 from the germline V gene are SGHTA and FQGTGA. CDR3 length: 14 amino acids. CDR3 sequence reads: CASSLGTGQYEAFF. In DNA, the CDR3 is TGTGCCAGCAGCTTGGGCACGGGACAGTACGAAGCTTTCTTT. Based on the CDR3 plus reference TRBV7-3 and TRBJ1-1, the full variable domain is GAGVSQTPSNKVTEKGKYVELRCDPISGHTALYWYRQSLGQGPEFLIYFQGTGAADDSGLPNDRFFAVRPEGSVSTLKIQRTERGDSAVYLCASSLGTGQYEAFFGQGTRLTVV.

This clone has only a few counts. The chain uses TRBV29-1 and TRBJ1-2, with no clear D. The V and J ends lost 3 bases and 2 bases respectively, with 7 bases between them. There are 12 residues in the CDR3. CDR1 and CDR2 from the germline V gene are SQVTM and ANQGSEA. The CDR3 region is CSVELTNYGYTF. The CDR3 region has the DNA TGCAGCGTTGAGTTAACAAACTATGGCTACACCTTC.

V gene TRBV7-9 combines with J gene TRBJ2-7, with D unresolved. Trimming removed 5 bases from V and 3 bases from J, with 11 bases in between. Per germline, CDR1 SEHNR and CDR2 FQNEAQ (reference sequence). This CDR3 region has 13 residues. In DNA, the CDR3 is TGTGCCAGCAGCGTGGGCCAGAACTACGAGCAGTACTTC. Translating it yields CASSVGQNYEQYF.

The chain combines TRBV4-1 with TRBJ2-1; the D call may be TRBD1 or TRBD2 (5 bases each). The length of the CDR3 is 15 residues. V was shortened by 4 bases and J by 4 bases, with 14 bases between the two germline ends. The V gene's germline CDR1 is MGHRA and CDR2 YSYEKL. The CDR3 is CASSPGLADYNEQFF. CDR3 coding DNA: TGCGCCAGCAGCCCAGGGCTAGCTGATTACAATGAGCAGTTCTTC.

The V and J genes are TRBV19 and TRBJ1-2, with 10 nucleotides matching TRBD1. Per germline, CDR1 LNHDA and CDR2 SQIVND (reference sequence). J gave up 6 bases and V 5 bases, and 9 bases lay outside the gene matches. The CDR3 runs 15 residues. Written as DNA, the CDR3 is TGTGCCAGTAGTCCCCGGGACAGGGGAGGGGATGGCTACACCTTC. It is translated as CASSPRDRGGDGYTF.

The DNA of the CDR3 is TGCGCCAGCAAGGTCGGGGGGAGCTCCTACAATGAGCAGTTCTTC. It yields the protein CASKVGGSSYNEQFF. This chain uses TRBV5-1 with TRBJ2-1, with 7 bases lining up with TRBD2. This CDR3 has 15 amino acids. Germline loops: CDR1 SGHRS, CDR2 YFSETQ. Losses at the gene ends were 6 bases for V and 0 bases for J; bases not matched to a gene: 6.

The chain combines TRBV2 with TRBJ1-2, with D hard to call. Germline V gene data show CDR1 as SNHLY and CDR2 as FYNNEI. The CDR3 totals 12 residues. Trimming took off 1 base at V and 8 bases at J, with 8 bases between the two ends. The CDR3, as DNA: TGTGCCAGCAGTGAAGGTCCTCGAGGCTACACCTTC. Its translation is CASSEGPRGYTF.

CDR3 in DNA: TGTGCCAGCAGCCTCCGAGCAGGGGATAGCAATCAGCCCCAGCATTTT. This sequence encodes CASSLRAGDSNQPQHF. The J gene is TRBJ1-5, the V gene TRBV5-5; weak D call: TRBD1 (6 bases). This CDR3 has 16 amino acids. Trimming removed 4 bases at V and 0 bases at J, with 14 bases between. Germline lookup yields CDR1 SGHKS and CDR2 YYEKEE (reference sequence).

The chain is built from TRBV5-4 and TRBJ2-1, with 11 nucleotides matching TRBD2. The CDR3 runs to 14 residues. After removal of 2 bases from V and 8 bases from J, the junction contained 3 bases not matched to a gene. Germline V lookup: CDR1 SGHNT, CDR2 YYREEE (reference sequence). The CDR3 loop is CASSFLAGGDEQFF. In nucleotides, the CDR3 is TGTGCCAGCAGCTTCCTAGCGGGAGGAGATGAGCAGTTCTTC.

The J gene is TRBJ2-1, the V gene TRBV18, with a possible D match to TRBD2 (7 bases). Looked up from germline, CDR1 is KGHSH and CDR2 is LQKENI. V lost 5 bases and J 1 base, leaving 9 bases between the germline ends. The CDR3 has 14 residues. The CDR3 loop reads CASSAGASYNEQFF. DNA of the CDR3: TGTGCCAGCTCAGCGGGGGCTTCCTACAATGAGCAGTTCTTC.

CDR3 nucleotide sequence: TGTGCCTGGAGTGTAAGCTCTGGAAACACCATATATTTT. Translating gives CAWSVSSGNTIYF. The chain joins TRBV30 to TRBJ1-3; D ambiguous. In germline, CDR1 is GTSNPN, CDR2 SVGIG (reference sequence). The CDR3 spans 13 residues. Trimming pared 0 bases from V and 0 bases from J, leaving 3 bases between.

V and J are TRBV7-3 and TRBJ2-1; D may correspond to TRBD1 or TRBD2 (5 bases each). This CDR3 region has 15 residues. Germline V lookup: CDR1 SGHTA, CDR2 FQGTGA. The V end lost 2 bases, the J end lost 7 bases, and 15 bases lay between the germline ends. The CDR3: CASSLYRGRRNEQFF. CDR3 bases: TGTGCCAGCAGCTTATATAGGGGCAGGAGGAATGAGCAGTTCTTC.

The V call is TRBV6-6, the J call TRBJ1-5; unclear D gene. Trimming shortened V by 5 bases and J by 6 bases, and 14 bases separated the two germline ends. The CDR3 is 14 amino acids. In germline, CDR1 is MNHNY, CDR2 SVGAGI (reference sequence). This CDR3 is CASSVTSRGQPQHF. Written as DNA, the CDR3 is TGTGCCAGCAGTGTGACATCCCGGGGTCAGCCCCAGCATTTT.

Regarding this clone: Other DNA sequences of this sample code for an identical CDR3. The V call is TRBV9, the J call TRBJ1-5, with D possibly TRBD1 on 5 matching bases. Between the trimmed V and J ends, which lost 0 bases and 7 bases, there was a span of 11 bases. Germline lookup yields CDR1 SGDLS and CDR2 YYNGEE. The CDR3 extends over 14 amino acids. CDR3 in amino acids: CASSVEGSGQPQHF. The CDR3 DNA reads TGTGCCAGCAGCGTAGAGGGGTCGGGGCAGCCCCAGCATTTT.

V usage is TRBV6-5 and J usage is TRBJ2-1; D is perhaps TRBD2 (5 bases). This CDR3 spans 15 amino acids. Trimming stripped 5 bases from V and 0 bases from J, with 11 bases between. Germline V lookup: CDR1 MNHEY, CDR2 SVGAGI. DNA of the CDR3: TGTGCCAGCAGTGCCCCCGACTACTCCTACAATGAGCAGTTCTTC. Translation gives CASSAPDYSYNEQFF.

CDR3 DNA: TGTGCCAGCAGTTTACGGCAGGCGGGTGACATTCAGTACTTC. Its translation is CASSLRQAGDIQYF. The genes are TRBV28 and TRBJ2-4; TRBD2 is a possible D gene (5 bases). With 2 bases removed from V and 8 bases from J, the gap between germline ends came to 13 bases. From germline, CDR1 is MDHEN and CDR2 SYDVKM. There are 14 residues in the CDR3.

The chain links TRBV10-1 to TRBJ2-2, with D possibly matching TRBD1 (6 bases). The germline V and J ends were trimmed by 2 bases and 4 bases, with 14 bases remaining between them. From germline, CDR1 is WNHNN and CDR2 SYGVQD (reference sequence). There are 16 residues in the CDR3. The CDR3 is CASSETQDRLTGELFF. The CDR3 DNA reads TGCGCCAGCAGTGAGACCCAGGACAGACTCACCGGGGAGCTGTTTTTT.

The CDR3 sequence: CATSRDRASFTDTQYF. In nucleotides, the CDR3 is TGTGCCACCAGCAGAGATCGGGCCAGCTTCACAGATACGCAGTATTTT. This sequence joins TRBV15 and TRBJ2-3; D not resolved. Germline CDR1 reads LNHNV; CDR2 reads YYDKDF (reference sequence). This CDR3 is built from 16 residues. V was shortened by 0 bases and J by 2 bases, with 12 bases between the two germline ends.

This clone was seen just once. This chain uses TRBV12-5 with TRBJ2-1; 12 positions agree with TRBD2. Per germline, CDR1 LGHNT and CDR2 FRNRAP. CDR3 length: 15 residues. V lost 7 bases and J lost 4; bases outside the gene matches: 5. The CDR3 is CASVKGTSGYNEQFF. The CDR3 nucleotides are TGTGCTAGTGTTAAGGGGACTAGCGGGTACAATGAGCAGTTCTTC.

The rearrangement joins TRBV5-1 to TRBJ2-1, with 7 bases that match TRBD2. Germline values: CDR1 SGHRS, CDR2 YFSETQ. The V gene end was trimmed by 0 bases and the J gene end by 5 bases; junction bases not matched to a gene: 5. The CDR3 runs to 15 residues. For the CDR3, the DNA is TGCGCCAGCAGCTTGGTCCGGGAGGACCACAATGAGCAGTTCTTC. It translates to CASSLVREDHNEQFF.

The chain recombines TRBV9 with TRBJ1-2; D is ambiguous. Germline V gives CDR1 SGDLS, CDR2 YYNGEE. This CDR3 spans 14 amino acids. The ends were cut back, 2 bases at V and 0 bases at J, with 8 bases in the middle. The CDR3 spells CASSVTPANYGYTF. DNA for the CDR3: TGTGCCAGCAGCGTGACACCGGCTAACTATGGCTACACCTTC.